The rows below give T cell receptor beta chains drawn from one sample of a study of Ad26.COV2.S vaccination and SARS-CoV-2 variants. Profiling relied on immunoSEQ multiplex PCR, and the TCRdb table lists in-frame clones only, not all of them. The data show around 250,000 clones, around 90% seen once. This material consisted of peripheral blood, taken in a trial of Ad26.COV2.S vaccine versus placebo. These receptors came from a person between 18 and 65 years old who received the Ad26.COV2.S COVID-19 vaccine or a placebo. CDR3s include the opening cysteine and the closing phenylalanine or tryptophan. D genes are given only for firm matches. Not all rows give a size; the values are once, few, many and, for expanded clones, a class.

clone size: few
V gene: TRBV27
J gene: TRBJ1-5
D gene: TRBD1
CDR3 DNA: TGTGCCAGCAGTAAATGGGCCGGGACAGGGGCAGGTCAGCCCCAGCATTTT
CDR3 protein: CASSKWAGTGAGQPQHF

clone size: NA
V gene: TRBV6-6
J gene: TRBJ2-3
D gene: TRBD2
CDR3 DNA: TGTGCCAGCAGTCCCCAAGGACTAGCCGTTTCTAGCACAGATACGCAGTATTTT
CDR3 protein: CASSPQGLAVSSTDTQYF

clone size: once
V gene: TRBV3-1/TRBV3-2
J gene: TRBJ1-1
D gene: NA
CDR3 DNA: TGTGCCAGCAGCCAAAACTCCAGGGTAGGGATAGCTTTCTTT
CDR3 protein: CASSQNSRVGIAFF

clone size: NA
V gene: TRBV9
J gene: TRBJ2-5
D gene: TRBD1
CDR3 DNA: TGTGCCAGCACCAGACAGGGGGAGGGAGAGACCCAGTACTTC
CDR3 protein: CASTRQGEGETQYF

clone size: once
V gene: TRBV7-9
J gene: TRBJ2-3
D gene: NA
CDR3 DNA: TGTGCCAGCAGCCTTAGAAGGGGACGCAGTACAGATACGCAGTATTTT
CDR3 protein: CASSLRRGRSTDTQYF

clone size: NA
V gene: TRBV7-2
J gene: TRBJ2-7
D gene: NA
CDR3 DNA: TGTGCCAGCAGCTTACGGTACGAGCAGTACTTC
CDR3 protein: CASSLRYEQYF

clone size: NA
V gene: TRBV18
J gene: TRBJ1-1
D gene: NA
CDR3 DNA: TGTGCCAGCTCACTCGGGGGAAGGGTTAACACTGAAGCTTTCTTT
CDR3 protein: CASSLGGRVNTEAFF

clone size: once
V gene: TRBV10-3
J gene: TRBJ2-3
D gene: TRBD2
CDR3 DNA: TGTGCCATCAGTCAGACTAGCGGGAATCGGGGAGATACGCAGTATTTT
CDR3 protein: CAISQTSGNRGDTQYF

clone size: NA
V gene: TRBV7-3
J gene: TRBJ2-2
D gene: TRBD2
CDR3 DNA: TGTGCCAGCAGCCTCGGGACTAGCTCCGCCGGGGAGCTGTTTTTT
CDR3 protein: CASSLGTSSAGELFF

clone size: NA
V gene: TRBV7-9
J gene: TRBJ1-3
D gene: NA
CDR3 DNA: TGTGCCAGCAGCCTGGGGGACTCTGGAAACACCATATATTTT
CDR3 protein: CASSLGDSGNTIYF

clone size: NA
V gene: TRBV27
J gene: TRBJ2-1
D gene: TRBD2
CDR3 DNA: TGTGCCAGCAGTTTAAGACTAGCGCCGAACAATGAGCAGTTCTTC
CDR3 protein: CASSLRLAPNNEQFF

clone size: NA
V gene: TRBV7-3
J gene: TRBJ2-2
D gene: TRBD2
CDR3 DNA: TGTGCCAGCAGCCCTACGGTAGCGGGGGTAGCGAACACCGGGGAGCTGTTTTTT
CDR3 protein: CASSPTVAGVANTGELFF

clone size: NA
V gene: TRBV7-3
J gene: TRBJ2-1
D gene: NA
CDR3 DNA: TGTGCCAGCAGCTTAACGCCAGCTCGCAATGAGCAGTTCTTC
CDR3 protein: CASSLTPARNEQFF

clone size: NA
V gene: TRBV30
J gene: TRBJ2-3
D gene: TRBD1
CDR3 DNA: TGTGCCTGGAGTACCCCCCCTCGGACAGGGAAAACAGATACGCAGTATTTT
CDR3 protein: CAWSTPPRTGKTDTQYF

clone size: NA
V gene: TRBV21-1
J gene: TRBJ1-5
D gene: NA
CDR3 DNA: TGTGCCAGCAGCAAAGGAACAGGGGGCGACCAGCCCCAGCATTTT
CDR3 protein: CASSKGTGGDQPQHF

clone size: NA
V gene: TRBV19
J gene: TRBJ1-6
D gene: TRBD1
CDR3 DNA: TGTGCCAGTACAGGCAGGGGGTATAATTCACCCCTCCACTTT
CDR3 protein: CASTGRGYNSPLHF

clone size: few
V gene: TRBV7-8
J gene: TRBJ2-1
D gene: NA
CDR3 DNA: TGTGCCAGCAGCTTAAGGGGGGATTGGGAGGGATTGGGGAATGAGCAGTTCTTC
CDR3 protein: CASSLRGDWEGLGNEQFF